A selection of T cell receptor beta chains follows, all from one sample in a study of blood T cell repertoires in COVID-19. The method was immunoSEQ multiplex PCR; TCRdb's version includes in-frame clones alone and lacks a portion of them. The data show around 46,000 clones, around 87% seen once. Sequences were obtained from peripheral blood. The receptor source for this set is a human donor in a cohort sampled during active COVID-19. The CDR3 runs from the conserved cysteine through the conserved F or W. D genes are given only for firm matches. Clone size is not always given. Where it is, it says once, few, many or a class for expanded clones.

V gene	clone size	D gene	J gene	CDR3 protein	CDR3 DNA
TRBV5-1	once	.	TRBJ1-3	CASSFGPGNTIYF	TGCGCCAGCAGTTTTGGGCCCGGAAACACCATATATTTT
TRBV6-1	.	.	TRBJ1-2	CASSETDTRYGYTF	TGTGCCAGCAGTGAAACGGACACTCGCTATGGCTACACCTTC
TRBV29-1	.	.	TRBJ1-3	CSAGKTGSGNTIYF	TGCAGCGCTGGCAAGACAGGCTCTGGAAACACCATATATTTT
TRBV14	.	.	TRBJ2-7	CASSQGGRSYEQYF	TGTGCCAGCAGCCAAGGGGGCAGGTCCTACGAGCAGTACTTC
TRBV15	once	.	TRBJ2-2	CATSREYGELFF	TGTGCCACCAGCAGAGAATACGGGGAGCTGTTTTTT
TRBV14	.	.	TRBJ2-6	CASSKTSSSGANVLTF	TGTGCCAGCAGCAAAACCTCTAGCTCTGGGGCCAACGTCCTGACTTTC
TRBV5-4	few	.	TRBJ1-4	CASSSRTDSTNEKLFF	TGTGCCAGCAGCTCCCGGACAGACTCAACTAATGAAAAACTGTTTTTT
TRBV9	.	TRBD2	TRBJ2-7	CASSVGSAGGTYEQYF	TGTGCCAGCAGCGTAGGGTCAGCGGGGGGCACCTACGAGCAGTACTTC
TRBV27	once	TRBD2	TRBJ2-7	CASSLRLAGYEQYF	TGTGCCAGCAGTTTAAGGCTAGCGGGGTACGAGCAGTACTTC
TRBV7-6	.	TRBD2	TRBJ2-1	CASSLGTSGGAHDEQFF	TGTGCCAGCAGCTTAGGGACTAGCGGGGGGGCCCATGATGAGCAGTTCTTC
TRBV2	.	.	TRBJ1-3	CASSGGDGIGNTIYF	TGTGCCAGCAGTGGCGGGGACGGGATAGGAAACACCATATATTTT
TRBV7-9	.	.	TRBJ1-1	CASSLEGRGNTEAFF	TGTGCCAGCAGCTTAGAAGGAAGGGGGAACACTGAAGCTTTCTTT
TRBV7-6	.	.	TRBJ1-3	CASSLSAGTGNTIYF	TGTGCCAGCAGCTTATCGGCAGGGACTGGAAACACCATATATTTT
TRBV7-6	.	TRBD1	TRBJ2-7	CASSSGTGSSYEQYF	TGTGCCAGCAGCTCCGGGACAGGGAGCTCCTACGAGCAGTACTTC
TRBV28	.	TRBD1	TRBJ2-7	CASSWTGGTYEQYF	TGTGCCAGCAGTTGGACAGGGGGGACCTACGAGCAGTACTTC
TRBV14	.	TRBD1	TRBJ2-7	CASSRGQGSHEQYF	TGTGCCAGCAGCCGGGGACAGGGGAGCCACGAGCAGTACTTC
TRBV5-1	.	TRBD2	TRBJ2-7	CASSGSGIYEQYF	TGCGCCAGCAGCGGTAGCGGGATCTACGAGCAGTACTTC
TRBV9	.	TRBD2	TRBJ2-3	CASSVGSPSGGTDTQYF	TGTGCCAGCAGCGTAGGATCCCCGAGCGGGGGGACAGATACGCAGTATTTT
TRBV7-9	.	.	TRBJ1-2	CASSRTGSDYGYTF	TGTGCCAGCAGTCGTACAGGCTCGGACTATGGCTACACCTTC
TRBV5-1	once	.	TRBJ1-1	CASSDEDWNTEAFF	TGCGCCAGCAGCGATGAGGACTGGAACACTGAAGCTTTCTTT
TRBV23-1	.	TRBD2	TRBJ2-4	CASSQSSGGPKNIQYF	TGCGCCAGCAGTCAATCATCGGGGGGACCCAAAAACATTCAGTACTTC
TRBV25-1	.	.	TRBJ1-2	CASSEAGLGYGYTF	TGTGCCAGCAGTGAAGCCGGGTTGGGCTATGGCTACACCTTC